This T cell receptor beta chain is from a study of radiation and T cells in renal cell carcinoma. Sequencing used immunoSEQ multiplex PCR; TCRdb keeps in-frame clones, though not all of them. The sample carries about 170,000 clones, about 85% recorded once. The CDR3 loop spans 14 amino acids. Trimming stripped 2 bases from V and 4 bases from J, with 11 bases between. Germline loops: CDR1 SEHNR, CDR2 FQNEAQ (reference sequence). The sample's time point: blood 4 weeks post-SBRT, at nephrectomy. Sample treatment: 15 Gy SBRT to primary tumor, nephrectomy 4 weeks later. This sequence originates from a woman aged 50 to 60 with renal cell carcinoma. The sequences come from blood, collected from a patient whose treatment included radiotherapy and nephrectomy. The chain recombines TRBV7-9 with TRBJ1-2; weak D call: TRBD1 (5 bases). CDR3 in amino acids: CASSLLAGFYGYTF. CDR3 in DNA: TGTGCCAGCAGCTTATTGGCAGGGTTCTATGGCTACACCTTC. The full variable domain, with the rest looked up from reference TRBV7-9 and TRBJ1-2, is DTGVSQNPRHKITKRGQNVTFRCDPISEHNRLYWYRQTLGQGPEFLTYFQNEAQLEKSRLLSDRFSAERPKGSFSTLEIQRTEQGDSAMYLCASSLLAGFYGYTFGSGTRLTVV.